Each of the 25 T cell receptor beta chains below was sequenced from the same sample in a study of T cell responses to AZD1222 COVID-19 vaccine. Sequencing used immunoSEQ multiplex PCR; TCRdb keeps in-frame clones, though not all of them. Among about 150,000 clones listed, 85% to 95% were seen once. Sequences were derived from peripheral blood, sampled on day 0 of AZD1222 vaccination. Receptors originate from an adult in good health.

The gene calls are TRBV7-9 and TRBJ2-7; D is unclear. Germline assignment: CDR1 SEHNR and CDR2 FQNEAQ (reference sequence). V lost 5 bases and J lost 6, with 11 bases in between. The CDR3 runs 12 residues. The CDR3 region is CASSDTAIEQYF. The CDR3 DNA is TGTGCCAGCAGCGACACGGCCATCGAGCAGTACTTC.

The V call is TRBV7-3, the J call TRBJ1-1; D ambiguous. The germline V gene encodes CDR1 SGHTA and CDR2 FQGTGA. The V and J ends lost 2 bases and 4 bases respectively, with 8 bases between them. This CDR3 has 13 amino acids. In DNA, the CDR3 is TGTGCCAGCAGCTTATCCGGGTCCACTGAAGCTTTCTTT. Amino acid sequence: CASSLSGSTEAFF.

The chain couples TRBV3-1 (or the pseudogene TRBV3-2) to TRBJ1-1; possible D gene TRBD1, 5 bases. The CDR3 consists of 13 residues. Trimming stripped 0 bases from V and 5 bases from J, with 7 bases between. Germline V gives CDR1 LGHDT, CDR2 YNNKEL (reference sequence). CDR3 sequence (DNA): TGTGCCAGCAGCCAAGATGGGGGGACTGAAGCTTTCTTT. Its protein is CASSQDGGTEAFF.

V and J are TRBV5-1 and TRBJ1-4, with 8 nucleotides matching TRBD1. Germline V gene sequence: CDR1 SGHRS, CDR2 YFSETQ. Trimming at V came to 3 bases and at J to 2 bases, leaving 3 bases not matched to a gene. This CDR3 has 15 residues. CDR3 sequence reads: CASSYTGGTNEKLFF. In DNA form, the CDR3 reads TGCGCCAGCAGCTATACAGGGGGTACTAATGAAAAACTGTTTTTT.

This chain uses TRBV5-1 with TRBJ2-5, with D perhaps TRBD2 (6 bases). The germline V gene has CDR1 SGHRS and CDR2 YFSETQ. The CDR3 is made up of 15 amino acids. The germline V and J ends were trimmed by 6 bases and 0 bases, with 15 bases remaining between them. Here the CDR3 reads CASTPDAGYQETQYF. The CDR3 DNA sequence: TGCGCCAGCACCCCGGATGCGGGGTACCAAGAGACCCAGTACTTC.

The chain couples TRBV7-2 to TRBJ1-1; a weak D match, TRBD1 (6 bases). V was trimmed by 3 bases and J by 0 bases, leaving 8 bases between them. The CDR3 contains 14 residues. The V gene's germline CDR1 is SGHTA and CDR2 FQGNSA. In nucleotides, the CDR3 is TGTGCCAGCAGCTTCAACAGGGTGAACACTGAAGCTTTCTTT. This gives the protein CASSFNRVNTEAFF.

The V gene is TRBV29-1, the J gene TRBJ2-2, with D perhaps TRBD1 (5 bases). V dropped 7 bases and J dropped 5 bases, with 17 bases sitting between them. This CDR3 has 14 amino acids. CDR1 SQVTM and CDR2 ANQGSEA come from the germline V gene. The CDR3 spells CSAEGQGGTGELFF. The CDR3 DNA sequence: TGCAGCGCCGAAGGGCAGGGTGGGACCGGGGAGCTGTTTTTT.

V usage is TRBV18 and J usage is TRBJ1-5; 11 bases agree with TRBD1. V gave up 0 bases and J gave up 6 bases; unmatched junction bases: 10. The CDR3 runs to 18 residues. Germline lookup yields CDR1 KGHSH and CDR2 LQKENI. The DNA for the CDR3 is TGTGCCAGCTCACCACCGAGGGGGGACAGGGGGTTTGGTCAGCCCCAGCATTTT. Its protein product is CASSPPRGDRGFGQPQHF.

The chain carries TRBV7-2 and TRBJ2-1; D is tentatively TRBD1 or TRBD2 (6 bases each). The CDR3 is 14 residues long. The V gene's germline CDR1 is SGHTA and CDR2 FQGNSA. Trimming left V 2 bases short and J 7 bases short, with 12 bases between. CDR3 coding DNA: TGTGCCAGCAGCTTAAGGTGGGGGGCGAATGAGCAGTTCTTC. This gives the protein CASSLRWGANEQFF. The variable domain in full, with the rest retrieved from reference TRBV7-2 and TRBJ2-1, is GAGVSQSPSNKVTEKGKDVELRCDPISGHTALYWYRQSLGQGLEFLIYFQGNSAPDKSGLPSDRFSAERTGGSVSTLTIQRTQQEDSAVYLCASSLRWGANEQFFGPGTRLTVL.

The chain links TRBV6-5 to TRBJ2-1; 9 bases are a match to TRBD1. Unmatched junction bases numbered 7, after V lost 5 bases and J lost 5 bases. The length of the CDR3 is 15 residues. Germline lookup yields CDR1 MNHEY and CDR2 SVGAGI. DNA of the CDR3: TGTGCCAGCAGTCCATGGACAGGGGAAAACAATGAGCAGTTCTTC. Its protein product is CASSPWTGENNEQFF.

This chain uses TRBV18 with TRBJ2-1; 12 bases match TRBD2. CDR3 length: 18 amino acids. From germline, CDR1 is KGHSH and CDR2 LQKENI. The junction had 12 bases not matched to a gene; V was cut back by 4 bases and J by 5 bases. In DNA, the CDR3 is TGTGCCAGCTCACTAGATAGACTAGCGGGAGATTTTGACAATGAGCAGTTCTTC. It encodes CASSLDRLAGDFDNEQFF.

The V and J genes are TRBV7-9 and TRBJ1-5; no firm D call. Germline CDR1 is SEHNR and CDR2 is FQNEAQ (reference sequence). Deletions cut 5 bases from V and 4 bases from J, with 12 bases between. The CDR3 consists of 14 residues. The CDR3 loop is CASSPSAGNQPQHF. The CDR3 region has the DNA TGTGCCAGCAGCCCGTCCGCGGGGAATCAGCCCCAGCATTTT.

The chain is built from TRBV19 and TRBJ1-2, with D unclear. This CDR3 region has 16 residues. Germline V CDR1 and CDR2: LNHDA, SQIVND (reference sequence). V was pared by 8 bases and J by 2 bases, with 21 bases between. The CDR3 bases are TGTGCCAGTCGTTCCGGGGTAATAGAGGGCAACTATGGCTACACCTTC. Translating it yields CASRSGVIEGNYGYTF.

The chain uses TRBV27 and TRBJ1-5; TRBD1 agrees at 12 bases. With 0 bases clipped from V and 2 bases from J, the junction kept 5 bases outside the gene matches. This CDR3 region has 18 residues. The V gene's germline CDR1 is MNHEY and CDR2 SMNVEV (reference sequence). In DNA, the CDR3 is TGTGCCAGCAGTTTATCAGGGACAGGGGGCTTAGGCAATCAGCCCCAGCATTTT. It translates to CASSLSGTGGLGNQPQHF.

The chain links TRBV11-3 to TRBJ2-7; TRBD1 agrees at 8 bases. The germline gives CDR1 SGHNT, CDR2 YENEEA. V was clipped by 2 bases and J by 5 bases; unmatched bases: 8. There are 15 residues in the CDR3. CDR3 amino acids: CASSLFPTGDHEQYF. The DNA of the CDR3 is TGTGCCAGCAGCTTATTCCCGACAGGGGATCACGAGCAGTACTTC.

The V gene is TRBV3-1 (or the pseudogene TRBV3-2), the J gene TRBJ1-1; unclear D gene. CDR1 and CDR2 (germline): LGHDT, YNNKEL (reference sequence). This CDR3 comprises 13 residues. Trimming took 5 bases from V and 0 from J, leaving 7 bases between them. CDR3 sequence: CASSASMNTEAFF. CDR3 sequence (DNA): TGTGCCAGCAGCGCCTCCATGAACACTGAAGCTTTCTTT.

This clone was counted a single time. The V and J genes are TRBV11-2 and TRBJ1-1; D is unclear. Trimming shortened V by 5 bases and J by 3 bases, and 10 bases separated the two germline ends. Germline values: CDR1 SGHAT, CDR2 FQNNGV. This CDR3 contains 13 residues. CDR3: CASSGERHTEAFF. CDR3 nucleotides: TGTGCCAGCAGCGGGGAACGCCACACTGAAGCTTTCTTT. Full variable domain (missing parts from reference TRBV11-2 and TRBJ1-1): EAGVAQSPRYKIIEKRQSVAFWCNPISGHATLYWYQQILGQGPKLLIQFQNNGVVDDSQLPKDRFSAERLKGVDSTLKIQPAKLEDSAVYLCASSGERHTEAFFGQGTRLTVV.

The chain joins TRBV5-1 to TRBJ1-1, with TRBD1 identical over 7 bases. Germline CDR1 reads SGHRS; CDR2 reads YFSETQ. Losses at the gene ends were 2 bases for V and 2 bases for J; bases not matched to a gene: 6. There are 15 residues in the CDR3. The CDR3 spells CASSLQGRVNTEAFF. CDR3 in DNA: TGCGCCAGCAGCTTACAGGGGAGGGTCAACACTGAAGCTTTCTTT.

This chain connects TRBV2 to TRBJ2-5; TRBD2 matches 13 bases. In germline, CDR1 is SNHLY, CDR2 FYNNEI. The CDR3 length is 15 residues. J was trimmed by 5 bases and V by 5 bases; bases with no gene match: 5. The CDR3 nucleotides are TGTGCCAGCAGTCGGACTAGCGGGAGAGGGGAGACCCAGTACTTC. It encodes CASSRTSGRGETQYF.

This chain links TRBV7-8 with TRBJ2-5; D not resolved. This CDR3 is built from 13 residues. Trimming removed 2 bases at V and 5 bases at J, with 9 bases between. CDR1 and CDR2 from the germline V gene are SGHVS and FQNEAQ. CDR3 in amino acids: CASSLKLSETQYF. The CDR3 nucleotides are TGTGCCAGCAGCTTAAAACTCTCGGAGACCCAGTACTTC.

The sample holds many counts of this clone. The rearrangement joins TRBV4-3 to TRBJ1-2; tentative D call: TRBD1 (6 bases). This CDR3 spans 15 amino acids. Between the trimmed V and J ends, which lost 0 bases and 6 bases, there was a span of 14 bases. The germline V gene has CDR1 LGHNA and CDR2 YSLEER. The DNA of the CDR3 is TGCGCCAGCAGCCAAGATGAAGGGGGAGTCGATGGCTACACCTTC. Protein product: CASSQDEGGVDGYTF.

The V gene is TRBV27, the J gene TRBJ1-1; D not resolved. V was shortened by 6 bases and J by 0 bases, with 8 bases between the two germline ends. CDR1 and CDR2 from the germline V gene are MNHEY and SMNVEV (reference sequence). The CDR3 is made up of 13 amino acids. The CDR3 here is CASRKDMNTEAFF. The CDR3 region has the DNA TGTGCCAGCAGAAAAGATATGAACACTGAAGCTTTCTTT.

The gene calls are TRBV18 and TRBJ1-6; a possible D gene is TRBD1 (5 bases). Trimming removed 2 bases from V and 6 bases from J, with 8 bases in between. CDR1 and CDR2 from the germline V gene are KGHSH and LQKENI. The CDR3 sequence is 14 residues long. CDR3 nucleotides: TGTGCCAGCTCACCAGGACATCCTAATTCACCCCTCCACTTT. Protein product: CASSPGHPNSPLHF.

The CDR3 DNA follows: TGTGCCAGCAGAAGCGGGGCGGGACCCCTGGATACGCAGTATTTT. Translating gives CASRSGAGPLDTQYF. The chain uses TRBV25-1 and TRBJ2-3, with 7 bases lining up with TRBD2. The V segment lost 6 bases and the J segment 6 bases; nucleotides outside the gene matches: 12. The CDR3 is 15 residues long. The germline gives CDR1 MGHDK, CDR2 SYGVNS.

This clone has a handful of counts. CDR3 sequence: CASRVAMNTEAFF. CDR3 nucleotides: TGTGCCAGCAGAGTGGCGATGAACACTGAAGCTTTCTTT. The chain is built from TRBV28 and TRBJ1-1; no definite D call. V lost 6 bases to trimming and J lost 0 bases, with 8 bases between them. Germline V gene data show CDR1 as MDHEN and CDR2 as SYDVKM. The CDR3 spans 13 residues.